This TCR beta chain stems from a study of blood T cell repertoires in COVID-19. Study as a whole: Material from acute and convalescent COVID-19 was sourced from the United States, Italy and Spain. From T cells, B-cell-depleted T cells, or PBMCs came the material, which was cDNA or gDNA.

There are 13 residues in the CDR3. V lost 6 bases and J 3 bases, leaving 10 bases between the germline ends. Germline-derived CDR1 and CDR2 are KGHDR and SFDVKD. Per the original data handling: Scientists estimated how many nucleated cells there were by amplifying reference gene primers. Libraries were prepared by immunoSEQ multiplex PCR; TCRdb keeps only in-frame clonotypes and omits some of them. V and J calls and clone size are as listed in that table; D and trimming were resolved from the DNA. The sample comprises approximately 150,000 clones, around 89% of which are singletons, and more than 15% rests with the top ten.

The sequenced sample consisted of peripheral blood. The sequence derives from a man aged 50 to 60 with active or convalescent COVID-19. The V call is TRBV24-1, the J call TRBJ2-5, with D tentatively TRBD1 (5 bases). As DNA, the CDR3 is TGTGCCACCAGTCAGGGTAGGAAAGAGACCCAGTACTTC. Encoded protein: CATSQGRKETQYF.